These 23 T cell receptor beta chains were sequenced from one sample in a study of blood T cell repertoires in COVID-19. TCRdb's table, derived via immunoSEQ multiplex PCR, lists solely in-frame clones and lacks some. The table lists 210,000 or so clones, approximately 91% of them singletons. Sequenced sample: peripheral blood. The receptors stem from a woman aged 40 to 49 who had recovered from COVID-19.

This chain links TRBV6-5 with TRBJ1-2; 8 bases are shared with TRBD1. Germline V gene data show CDR1 as MNHEY and CDR2 as SVGAGI. The V and J ends lost 7 bases and 4 bases, in that order; junction bases with no gene match: 11. This CDR3 has 15 amino acids. The CDR3 reads CASIGYGQGGYGYTF. CDR3 coding DNA: TGTGCCAGCATTGGATACGGACAGGGAGGCTATGGCTACACCTTC.

The V and J genes are TRBV18 and TRBJ2-2; D is ambiguous. CDR3 length equals 14 residues. Trimming took 2 bases from V and 4 from J, leaving 8 bases between them. Germline lookup yields CDR1 KGHSH and CDR2 LQKENI. For the CDR3, the DNA is TGTGCCAGCTCACCAATTCGGTCCACCGGGGAGCTGTTTTTT. This encodes CASSPIRSTGELFF.

The chain links TRBV3-1 (or the pseudogene TRBV3-2) to TRBJ1-3; 9 nucleotides agree with TRBD1. Losses at the gene ends were 5 bases for V and 3 bases for J; bases not matched to a gene: 17. From germline, CDR1 is LGHDT and CDR2 YNNKEL (reference sequence). The CDR3 runs to 19 residues. The DNA for the CDR3 is TGTGCCAGCAGCTCCAAAGGGCCTTCCGGGACAGGGATTGGAAACACCATATATTTT. It yields the protein CASSSKGPSGTGIGNTIYF.

The chain is built from TRBV2 and TRBJ2-3; D is possibly TRBD1 (6 bases). Germline V gene sequence: CDR1 SNHLY, CDR2 FYNNEI. Deletions cut 5 bases from V and 0 bases from J, with 15 bases between. This CDR3 contains 16 residues. The CDR3 region has the DNA TGTGCCAGCAGTCTCGAGACAGGTCCAAGCACAGATACGCAGTATTTT. Translated, it gives CASSLETGPSTDTQYF.

The chain is built from TRBV27 and TRBJ1-6, with D perhaps TRBD1 (5 bases). Germline V gene lookup returns CDR1 MNHEY and CDR2 SMNVEV (reference sequence). The CDR3 is 17 residues long. V was shortened by 5 bases and J by 4 bases, with 18 bases between the two germline ends. The CDR3 spells CASSPGTPELYNSPLHF. Written as DNA, the CDR3 is TGTGCCAGCAGTCCTGGGACTCCTGAACTGTATAATTCACCCCTCCACTTT.

In nucleotides, the CDR3 is TGTGCCAGTAGTGGGCTAGCGGACACCGGGGAGCTGTTTTTT. Translation gives CASSGLADTGELFF. This sequence joins TRBV19 and TRBJ2-2; 7 nucleotides match TRBD2. The CDR3 runs to 14 residues. V lost 5 bases, J lost 3 bases, and 3 bases stayed unmatched. CDR1 LNHDA and CDR2 SQIVND come from the germline V gene (reference sequence).

This chain links TRBV5-1 with TRBJ1-4, with TRBD1 matching 10 bases. The CDR3 spans 16 residues. Germline lookup yields CDR1 SGHRS and CDR2 YFSETQ. Trimming cost V 4 bases and J 7 bases; bases outside gene matches: 10. The CDR3 DNA is TGCGCCAGCAGCCAGGACGCTGGGACAGGGGTTGAAAAACTGTTTTTT. Protein product: CASSQDAGTGVEKLFF.

The rearrangement uses TRBV19 and TRBJ1-5; D may be TRBD1 (6 bases). The V gene lost 4 bases and the J gene lost 3 bases, with 13 bases spanning the gap. The germline V gene encodes CDR1 LNHDA and CDR2 SQIVND (reference sequence). This CDR3 comprises 15 residues. The CDR3 region is CASSKQGENNQPQHF. CDR3 DNA sequence: TGTGCCAGTAGTAAACAGGGAGAAAACAATCAGCCCCAGCATTTT. The variable domain in full, with the rest retrieved from reference TRBV19 and TRBJ1-5, is DGGITQSPKYLFRKEGQNVTLSCEQNLNHDAMYWYRQDPGQGLRLIYYSQIVNDFQKGDIAEGYSVSREKKESFPLTVTSAQKNPTAFYLCASSKQGENNQPQHFGDGTRLSIL.

The gene calls are TRBV6-2 or TRBV6-3 and TRBJ2-7; 11 bases agree with TRBD2. The CDR3 is 15 residues long. Trimming removed 2 bases from V and 2 bases from J; junction bases left unmatched: 2. Germline CDR1 is MNHEY and CDR2 is SVGEGT. Here the CDR3 reads CASSYTSGRTYEQYF. The DNA for the CDR3 is TGTGCCAGCAGTTACACTAGCGGGAGAACCTACGAGCAGTACTTC.

The chain carries TRBV6-5 and TRBJ2-1, with D maybe TRBD1 (5 bases). V lost 2 bases and J lost 8, with 13 bases in between. Germline V gives CDR1 MNHEY, CDR2 SVGAGI. The CDR3 consists of 14 residues. DNA for the CDR3: TGTGCCAGCAGTTACGTACCAGGGCCCGATGAGCAGTTCTTC. It yields the protein CASSYVPGPDEQFF.

V is TRBV6-5 and J is TRBJ2-7; 7 nucleotides align to TRBD2. The CDR3 is 15 amino acids. CDR1 is MNHEY, CDR2 SVGAGI, per germline. The ends lost 2 bases at V and 0 bases at J; junction bases unmatched: 4. CDR3 region: CASSYTAGVSYEQYF. The CDR3 coding sequence is TGTGCCAGCAGTTACACGGCGGGAGTCTCCTACGAGCAGTACTTC.

The rearrangement links TRBV7-9 to TRBJ1-2; D is ambiguous. Germline lookup yields CDR1 SEHNR and CDR2 FQNEAQ (reference sequence). The CDR3 is 14 residues long. The V end was cut by 2 bases, the J end by 5 bases, with 12 bases between. The CDR3 DNA is TGTGCCAGCAGCTTAAGTGGAGACCTATATGGCTACACCTTC. Its translation is CASSLSGDLYGYTF.

This rearrangement joins TRBV6-2 or TRBV6-3 to TRBJ2-3; 11 bases line up with TRBD2. CDR1 is MNHEY, CDR2 SVGEGT, per germline. Trimming at V came to 6 bases and at J to 4 bases, leaving 3 bases not matched to a gene. The CDR3 length is 14 residues. CDR3 sequence: CASSPGLAADTQYF. The DNA of the CDR3 is TGTGCCAGCAGCCCGGGACTAGCGGCAGATACGCAGTATTTT.

J is TRBJ1-1 and V is TRBV19; 7 bases are a match to TRBD1. The CDR3 has 14 amino acids. CDR1 is LNHDA and CDR2 is SQIVND in the germline V gene (reference sequence). J gave up 4 bases and V 0 bases, and 2 bases lay outside the gene matches. The CDR3 DNA reads TGTGCCAGTAGTATAGAACGGGACAGCACTGAAGCTTTCTTT. It codes for CASSIERDSTEAFF. Looking up the rest from reference TRBV19 and TRBJ1-1 gives the full variable domain: DGGITQSPKYLFRKEGQNVTLSCEQNLNHDAMYWYRQDPGQGLRLIYYSQIVNDFQKGDIAEGYSVSREKKESFPLTVTSAQKNPTAFYLCASSIERDSTEAFFGQGTRLTVV.

The chain has TRBV18 and TRBJ2-3; D not resolved. The CDR3 totals 13 residues. Germline V lookup: CDR1 KGHSH, CDR2 LQKENI. Between the trimmed V and J ends, which lost 3 bases and 4 bases, there was a span of 8 bases. CDR3 sequence: CASSPPVADTQYF. In DNA form, the CDR3 reads TGTGCCAGCTCACCCCCTGTAGCAGATACGCAGTATTTT. The full variable domain, completed using reference TRBV18 and TRBJ2-3, is NAGVMQNPRHLVRRRGQEARLRCSPMKGHSHVYWYRQLPEEGLKFMVYLQKENIIDESGMPKERFSAEFPKEGPSILRIQQVVRGDSAAYFCASSPPVADTQYFGPGTRLTVL.

This clone has more than one count but fewer than ten. This chain links TRBV19 with TRBJ2-2, with 8 bases lining up with TRBD2. CDR3 size: 18 residues. The ends lost 0 bases at V and 4 bases at J; junction bases unmatched: 10. CDR1 and CDR2 from the germline V gene are LNHDA and SQIVND (reference sequence). The CDR3 nucleotides are TGTGCCAGTAGTATAGATCTGCTGGGACTAGGGTCCACCGGGGAGCTGTTTTTT. Its protein product is CASSIDLLGLGSTGELFF.

The V gene is TRBV27, the J gene TRBJ1-1; D may be TRBD1 (6 bases). Germline V gene data show CDR1 as MNHEY and CDR2 as SMNVEV (reference sequence). The CDR3 has 15 residues. The germline V and J ends were trimmed by 6 bases and 4 bases, with 18 bases remaining between them. CDR3 loop: CASRSRPGVSTEAFF. CDR3 DNA: TGTGCCAGCAGGTCTAGGCCAGGGGTGAGCACTGAAGCTTTCTTT.

About this clone: At one end the junction does not follow the germline gene, possibly because of a read error. The J gene is TRBJ1-3, the V gene TRBV3-1 (or the pseudogene TRBV3-2); TRBD1 is a possible D gene (5 bases). Per the germline V gene, CDR1 is LGHDT and CDR2 is YNNKEL (reference sequence). The CDR3 has 12 residues. DNA for the CDR3: TGTGCCAGCAGCCAAGCAGGCACCCTCAGGGATTTT. Its translation: CASSQAGTLRDF.

The V and J genes are TRBV5-1 and TRBJ2-7; TRBD2 aligns across 10 bases. Germline V lookup: CDR1 SGHRS, CDR2 YFSETQ. The ends lost 4 bases at V and 4 bases at J; junction bases unmatched: 17. This CDR3 is 18 amino acids long. The CDR3 sequence is CASSHGTSESLIPYEQYF. As DNA, the CDR3 is TGCGCCAGCAGCCACGGGACTAGCGAATCCCTCATCCCTTACGAGCAGTACTTC.

As regards this clone: At the DNA level, this CDR3 is encoded by other sequences in the same sample as well. The gene calls are TRBV18 and TRBJ1-2; 9 bases line up with TRBD1. Germline V CDR1 and CDR2: KGHSH, LQKENI. The CDR3 runs 14 residues. V shed 2 bases and J 2 bases; nucleotides not matched to a gene: 0. The DNA for the CDR3 is TGTGCCAGCTCACCAGGGACAGGGAACTATGGCTACACCTTC. It translates to CASSPGTGNYGYTF.

V gene TRBV11-2 combines with J gene TRBJ2-2, with a possible D match to TRBD1 (5 bases). The germline V and J ends were trimmed by 4 bases and 2 bases, with 8 bases remaining between them. The CDR3 consists of 14 residues. Germline CDR1 reads SGHAT; CDR2 reads FQNNGV. For the CDR3, the DNA is TGTGCCAGCAGCTCCCAGGGAAACACCGGGGAGCTGTTTTTT. It translates to CASSSQGNTGELFF.

The chain joins TRBV19 to TRBJ1-6; TRBD1 might be the D (5 bases). CDR1 and CDR2 (germline): LNHDA, SQIVND (reference sequence). The CDR3 is made up of 14 amino acids. V lost 9 bases, J lost 4 bases, and 13 bases lay in between. CDR3 residues: CASHGGSYNSPLHF. The CDR3 DNA is TGTGCCAGCCACGGGGGGTCTTATAATTCACCCCTCCACTTT.

This clone showed up just once. This rearrangement joins TRBV18 to TRBJ1-2; no definite D call. The CDR3 has 14 amino acids. Germline assignment: CDR1 KGHSH and CDR2 LQKENI. V was cut by 3 bases and J by 3 bases, with 11 bases left in between. CDR3 in DNA: TGTGCCAGCTCACCGTCGGCACAGTACTATGGCTACACCTTC. Translating it yields CASSPSAQYYGYTF.